A selection of T cell receptor beta chains follows, all from one sample in a study of human T cells and chemical hapten exposure. A single record per CDR3 protein comes from TCRdb applying MiXCR to the RACE reads. The table has about 190,000 distinct CDR3 sequences, approximately 24% seen once. Source: whole blood, taken in connection with sensitization to the hapten diphenylcyclopropenone (DPC). The origin of the receptors is a woman between 40 and 55 years old with alopecia areata. Some clones in this sample may be carry-over from other donors' samples. Both conserved end residues are part of each CDR3. The D gene is left open where the match is weak. Size is omitted from some rows. Given values are once, few, many or a class for expanded clones.

V gene	J gene	clone size	D gene	CDR3 DNA	CDR3 protein
TRBV5-4	TRBJ2-3	-	TRBD2	TGTGCCAGCAGATTTAGCGGGGGCACAGATACGCAGTATTTT	CASRFSGGTDTQYF
TRBV28	TRBJ2-3	-	-	TGTGCCAGCAGTTTGTCTACTACTGGAGATACGCAGTATTTT	CASSLSTTGDTQYF
TRBV3-1	TRBJ2-7	-	-	TGTGCCAGCAGCCCTAGGACCAAGCCCTACGAGCAGTACTTC	CASSPRTKPYEQYF
TRBV2	TRBJ2-1	few	-	TGTGCCAGCACCTTACAGGGGGGGTCCTACAATGAGCAGTTCTTC	CASTLQGGSYNEQFF
TRBV29-1	TRBJ2-5	many	-	TGCAGCGTTGGGCGGCCACAAGAGACCCAGTACTTC	CSVGRPQETQYF
TRBV4-2	TRBJ2-7	few	TRBD2	TGTGCCAGCAGCCAAGAGCTTGCGGGAGAGACGTACGAGCAGTACTTC	CASSQELAGETYEQYF
TRBV4-2	TRBJ2-5	few	-	TGTGCCAGCAGCCCGACTACTCTAGGCACAGGGTCCCAGTACTTC	CASSPTTLGTGSQYF
TRBV7-2	TRBJ2-1	few	-	TGTGCCACCGGGACTGACAGGGCCTCCTACAATGAGCAGTTCTTC	CATGTDRASYNEQFF
TRBV7-2	TRBJ2-1	-	-	TGTGCCAGCAGCTTAGACGCCAATGAGCAGTTCTTC	CASSLDANEQFF
TRBV27	TRBJ1-5	-	-	TGTGCCAGCAGCCAACAGGGCACTCAGCCCCAGCATTTT	CASSQQGTQPQHF
TRBV20-1	TRBJ2-7	few	TRBD2	TGCAGTGCTAGTGTGTTGGGACTAGTCTCCCACGAGCAGTACTTC	CSASVLGLVSHEQYF
TRBV28	TRBJ2-1	-	-	TGTGCCAGCAGTTGGCTTTACGGGAAATACAATGAGCAGTTCTTC	CASSWLYGKYNEQFF
TRBV28	TRBJ2-2	-	-	TGTGCCAGCAGTTCATTTAGGCCGGCAGGGAGGACCGGGGAGCTGTTTTTT	CASSSFRPAGRTGELFF
TRBV6-5	TRBJ2-1	-	-	TGTGCCAGCAGGCCAACTAGCTCCTACAATGAGCAGTTCTTC	CASRPTSSYNEQFF
TRBV5-5	TRBJ2-5	many	-	TGTGCCAGCTCCGAAGAGACCCAGTACTTC	CASSEETQYF
TRBV7-2	TRBJ2-7	-	-	TGTGCCAGCAGCTTGGGCAGACAGACCTACGAGCAGTACTTC	CASSLGRQTYEQYF
TRBV6-5	TRBJ2-7	few	TRBD2	TGTGCCAGCAGTTACAGGGGAGGGGTAGTGGAGCAGTACTTC	CASSYRGGVVEQYF
TRBV7-9	TRBJ2-1	-	-	TGTGCCAACAGCTTCGGTACATCCTACAATGAGCAGTTCTTC	CANSFGTSYNEQFF
TRBV20-1	TRBJ2-1	few	-	TGCAGTGCTCATTCAGGGGCATACAATGAGCAGTTCTTC	CSAHSGAYNEQFF
TRBV6-5	TRBJ2-7	few	TRBD2	TGTGCCAGCAGCCCCGGACTGGGGCTAGCGGGAGTAAACGAGCAGTACTTC	CASSPGLGLAGVNEQYF
TRBV7-2	TRBJ2-3	-	-	TGTGCCAGCAGCACCAGACGCTCTAGCACAGATACGCAGTATTTT	CASSTRRSSTDTQYF
TRBV24-1	TRBJ2-4	many	-	TGTGCCACCAGTGATCCGACAGAAGCCAAAAACATTCAGTACTTC	CATSDPTEAKNIQYF
TRBV9	TRBJ2-1	-	TRBD2	TGTGCCAGCAGCGTAGGAACTAGCGGGGGGTCCTACAATGAGCAGTTCTTC	CASSVGTSGGSYNEQFF
TRBV6-2/TRBV6-3	TRBJ2-3	many	TRBD2	TGTGCCAGCAGTTACGCTAGCGGAGACACAGATACGCAGTATTTT	CASSYASGDTDTQYF
TRBV28	TRBJ1-4	-	-	TGTGCCAGCAGTCCCATGGCAGGGTCAAATGAAAAACTGTTTTTT	CASSPMAGSNEKLFF
TRBV20-1	TRBJ1-2	-	TRBD1	TGCAGTGCTAGTGGTGGGACAGCGTCGAATTACGCCTTC	CSASGGTASNYAF
TRBV12-3/TRBV12-4	TRBJ2-1	-	TRBD2	TGTGCCAGCAGTCCAACTAGCGGGAGCGTAAATGAGCAGTTCTTC	CASSPTSGSVNEQFF
TRBV6-1	TRBJ2-4	-	TRBD2	TGTGCCAGCAGTACTAGCGGGAGTATCGTTCAGTACTTC	CASSTSGSIVQYF
TRBV29-1	TRBJ2-5	-	-	TGCAGCGTTGGACCAGGTCCGATTACCGAGACCCAGTACTTC	CSVGPGPITETQYF
TRBV7-2	TRBJ2-3	-	TRBD2	TGTGCCAGCAGCCCCTCTAGCGGGAGGGCGGTAGATACGCAGTATTTT	CASSPSSGRAVDTQYF
TRBV9	TRBJ2-2	few	TRBD2	TGTGCCAGCAGCCTCCGACTAGCTGGGGACACCGGGGAGCTGTTTTTT	CASSLRLAGDTGELFF
TRBV29-1	TRBJ2-1	-	TRBD2	TGCAGCGGTGCCGGGACTAGTTCATCTGAGCAGTTCTTC	CSGAGTSSSEQFF
TRBV6-6	TRBJ2-7	many	-	TGTGCCAGCAGAGACAGGGAGGCCGGTGCCTACGAGCAGTACTTC	CASRDREAGAYEQYF
TRBV20-1	TRBJ2-2	-	-	TGCAGTGCTATACCGGGACGCAACACCGGGGAGCTGTTTTTT	CSAIPGRNTGELFF
TRBV11-2	TRBJ2-7	few	TRBD2	TGTGCCAGCAGCTTAGTCGGACTAGCGGGATCCTACGAGCAGTACTTC	CASSLVGLAGSYEQYF
TRBV6-2/TRBV6-3	TRBJ2-1	-	TRBD2	TGTGCCAGCAGTTACCTGAGCGGGAGGAAGTACAATGAGCAGTTCTTC	CASSYLSGRKYNEQFF
TRBV24-1	TRBJ2-1	few	TRBD1	TGTGCCACCAGTGATTTTTCCCAAGGGGGCAGAAATGAGCAGTTCTTC	CATSDFSQGGRNEQFF
TRBV4-3	TRBJ2-7	-	-	TGCGCCAGCAGCCAGTCCAGAAGCTCCTACGAGCAGTACTTC	CASSQSRSSYEQYF